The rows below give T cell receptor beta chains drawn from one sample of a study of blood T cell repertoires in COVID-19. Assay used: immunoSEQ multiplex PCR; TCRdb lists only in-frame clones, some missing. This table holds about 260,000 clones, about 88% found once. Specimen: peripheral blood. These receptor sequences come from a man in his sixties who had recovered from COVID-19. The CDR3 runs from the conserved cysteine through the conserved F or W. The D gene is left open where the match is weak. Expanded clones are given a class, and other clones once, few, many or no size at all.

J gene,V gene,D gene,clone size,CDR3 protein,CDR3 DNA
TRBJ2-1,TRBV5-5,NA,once,CASSLGLTSYNEQFF,TGTGCCAGCAGCTTGGGACTTACGTCCTACAATGAGCAGTTCTTC
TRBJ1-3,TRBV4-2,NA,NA,CASSQDLGGTGNTIYF,TGTGCCAGCAGCCAAGATCTGGGGGGTACTGGAAACACCATATATTTT
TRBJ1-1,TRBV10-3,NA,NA,CAINPGSNTEAFF,TGTGCCATCAATCCAGGGTCGAACACTGAAGCTTTCTTT
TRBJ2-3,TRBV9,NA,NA,CASSASPGDTQYF,TGTGCCAGCAGCGCCAGTCCGGGGGATACGCAGTATTTT
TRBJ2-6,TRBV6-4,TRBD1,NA,CASSKGQGAPGANVLTF,TGTGCCAGCAGTAAGGGACAGGGGGCGCCTGGGGCCAACGTCCTGACTTTC
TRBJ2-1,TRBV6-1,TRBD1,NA,CASSEVGTGGINEQFF,TGTGCCAGCAGTGAAGTTGGGACAGGGGGAATCAATGAGCAGTTCTTC
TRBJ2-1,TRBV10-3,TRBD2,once,CAISDPGGRYNEQFF,TGTGCCATCAGTGACCCGGGGGGGAGATACAATGAGCAGTTCTTC
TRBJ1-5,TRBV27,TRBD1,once,CASSFGQGNQPQHF,TGTGCCAGCAGTTTCGGACAGGGTAATCAGCCCCAGCATTTT
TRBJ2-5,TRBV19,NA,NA,CASNRQGGETQYF,TGTGCCAGTAACAGGCAGGGTGGGGAGACCCAGTACTTC
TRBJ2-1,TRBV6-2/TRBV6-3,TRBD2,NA,CASSGLAGYNEQFF,TGTGCCAGCAGCGGACTAGCCGGCTACAATGAGCAGTTCTTC
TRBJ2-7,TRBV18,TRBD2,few,CASSPRRGGGIYYEQYF,TGTGCCAGCTCACCACGGCGTGGCGGGGGAATCTACTACGAGCAGTACTTC
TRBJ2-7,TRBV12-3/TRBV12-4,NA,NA,CASSPRGIYEQYF,TGTGCCAGCAGTCCAAGGGGGATCTACGAGCAGTACTTC
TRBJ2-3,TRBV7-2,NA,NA,CASNRDWSDTQYF,TGTGCCAGCAACCGGGACTGGTCAGATACGCAGTATTTT
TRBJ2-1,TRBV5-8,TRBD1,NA,CASSSTGVPAYNEQFF,TGTGCCAGCAGCTCAACAGGGGTCCCCGCCTACAATGAGCAGTTCTTC
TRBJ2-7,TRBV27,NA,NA,CASSYILSYEQYF,TGTGCCAGCAGTTACATCCTCTCCTACGAGCAGTACTTC
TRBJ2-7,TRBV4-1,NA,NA,CASSLTQDYYEQYF,TGCGCCAGCAGCCTCACGCAGGACTACTACGAGCAGTACTTC
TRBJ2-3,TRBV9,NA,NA,CASSISGTGREDTQYF,TGTGCCAGCAGCATTAGCGGGACAGGGCGTGAAGATACGCAGTATTTT
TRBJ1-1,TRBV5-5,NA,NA,CASSLELGNLNTEAFF,TGTGCCAGCAGCTTGGAGCTGGGCAACTTGAACACTGAAGCTTTCTTT
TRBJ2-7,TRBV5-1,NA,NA,CASSLAAGASSYEQYF,TGCGCCAGCAGCTTGGCCGCGGGGGCTAGCTCCTACGAGCAGTACTTC
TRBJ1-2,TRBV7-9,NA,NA,CASSSRLGHGYTF,TGTGCCAGCAGCTCCCGTCTGGGGCATGGCTACACCTTC
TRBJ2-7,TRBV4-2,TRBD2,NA,CASSQAQTSGYEQYF,TGTGCCAGCAGCCAAGCCCAGACTAGCGGCTACGAGCAGTACTTC
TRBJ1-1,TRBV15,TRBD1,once,CATSWDRGLNTEAFF,TGTGCCACCAGCTGGGACAGGGGGCTCAACACTGAAGCTTTCTTT
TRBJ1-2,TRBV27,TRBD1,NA,CASSPPGTGFDGYTF,TGTGCCAGCAGTCCTCCCGGGACAGGGTTCGATGGCTACACCTTC
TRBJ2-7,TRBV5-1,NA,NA,CASSDHTGLQPYEQYF,TGCGCCAGCAGCGACCACACAGGTCTCCAACCCTACGAGCAGTACTTC
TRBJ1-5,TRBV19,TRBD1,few,CASFGTAGPQHF,TGTGCCAGTTTCGGGACAGCGGGGCCCCAGCATTTT